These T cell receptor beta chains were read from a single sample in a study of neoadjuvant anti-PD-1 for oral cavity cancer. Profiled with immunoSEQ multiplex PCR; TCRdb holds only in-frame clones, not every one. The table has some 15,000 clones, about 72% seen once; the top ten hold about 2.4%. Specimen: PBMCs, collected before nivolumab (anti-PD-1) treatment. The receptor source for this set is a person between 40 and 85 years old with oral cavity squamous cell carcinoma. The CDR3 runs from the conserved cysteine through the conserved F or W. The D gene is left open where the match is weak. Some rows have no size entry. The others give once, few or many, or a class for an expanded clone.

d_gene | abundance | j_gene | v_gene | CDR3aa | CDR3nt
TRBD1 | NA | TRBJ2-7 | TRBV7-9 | CASSHLTGQGTYEQYF | TGTGCCAGCAGCCACTTAACGGGACAGGGCACCTACGAGCAGTACTTC
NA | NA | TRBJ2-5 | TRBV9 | CASSGDTTQYF | TGTGCCAGCAGCGGGGACACAACCCAGTACTTC
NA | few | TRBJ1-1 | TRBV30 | CAWTPGALNTEAFF | TGTGCCTGGACCCCCGGTGCTCTGAACACTGAAGCTTTCTTT
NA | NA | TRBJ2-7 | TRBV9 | CASSVVGSAEQYF | TGTGCCAGCAGCGTAGTTGGGTCCGCCGAGCAGTACTTC
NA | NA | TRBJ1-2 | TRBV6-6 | CASSYSRGAGYGYTF | TGTGCCAGCAGTTACTCACGGGGCGCAGGCTATGGCTACACCTTC
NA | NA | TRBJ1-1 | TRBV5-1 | CASSLEGYGTEAFF | TGCGCCAGCAGCTTGGAGGGGTACGGCACTGAAGCTTTCTTT
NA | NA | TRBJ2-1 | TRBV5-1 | CASSLAEPGINEQFF | TGCGCCAGCAGCTTGGCCGAGCCGGGAATAAATGAGCAGTTCTTC
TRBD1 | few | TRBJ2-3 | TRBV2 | CASSDPGGSTDTQYF | TGTGCCAGCAGTGACCCAGGGGGTAGTACAGATACGCAGTATTTT
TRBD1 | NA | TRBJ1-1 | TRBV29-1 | CSAEGALWMNTEAFF | TGCAGCGCCGAGGGGGCTCTTTGGATGAACACTGAAGCTTTCTTT
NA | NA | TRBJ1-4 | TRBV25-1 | CASSLGVEGGKLFF | TGTGCCAGCAGTCTGGGAGTTGAGGGGGGAAAACTGTTTTTT
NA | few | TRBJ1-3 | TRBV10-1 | CASRGGGNTIYF | TGCGCCAGCCGAGGCGGTGGAAACACCATATATTTT
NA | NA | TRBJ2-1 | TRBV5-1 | CASSLVVGGNEQFF | TGCGCCAGCAGCTTGGTGGTGGGAGGCAATGAGCAGTTCTTC
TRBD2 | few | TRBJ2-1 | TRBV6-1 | CASSEAWKSGRCVF | TGTGCCAGCAGTGAAGCTTGGAAAAGCGGGAGGTGTGTCTTC
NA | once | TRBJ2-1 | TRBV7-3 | CASSGSFPYNEQFF | TGTGCCAGCAGCGGATCCTTTCCATACAATGAGCAGTTCTTC
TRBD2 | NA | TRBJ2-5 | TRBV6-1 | CASALAGETQYF | TGTGCCAGCGCCCTAGCGGGAGAGACCCAGTACTTC
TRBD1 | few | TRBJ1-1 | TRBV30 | CAWSPRGQNTEAFF | TGTGCCTGGAGCCCTAGGGGGCAAAACACTGAAGCTTTCTTT
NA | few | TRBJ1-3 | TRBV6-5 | CASKRSSGAGNTIYF | TGTGCCAGCAAACGATCAAGCGGAGCTGGAAACACCATATATTTT
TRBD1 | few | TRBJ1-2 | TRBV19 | CASSPDRGRGGYTF | TGTGCCAGTAGTCCGGACAGGGGTAGAGGAGGCTACACCTTC
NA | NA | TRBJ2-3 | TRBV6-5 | CASSWSSTDTQYF | TGTGCCAGCAGTTGGAGTAGCACAGATACGCAGTATTTT
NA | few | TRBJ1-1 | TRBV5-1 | CASSSQQVNTEAFF | TGCGCCAGCAGCTCCCAACAGGTCAACACTGAAGCTTTCTTT
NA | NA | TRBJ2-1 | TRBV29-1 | CSVGARQAPEQFF | TGCAGCGTTGGGGCACGACAGGCGCCTGAGCAGTTCTTC
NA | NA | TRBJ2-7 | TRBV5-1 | CASSGGPTIEQYF | TGCGCCAGCAGCGGGGGTCCTACGATCGAGCAGTACTTC
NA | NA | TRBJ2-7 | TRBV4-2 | CASSQETEYEQYF | TGTGCCAGCAGCCAAGAGACAGAGTACGAGCAGTACTTC
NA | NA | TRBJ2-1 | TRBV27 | CASSSTVNEQFF | TGTGCCAGCAGCTCCACGGTCAATGAGCAGTTCTTC
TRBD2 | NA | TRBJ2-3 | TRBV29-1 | CSVRGTSGSPDTQYF | TGCAGCGTGAGGGGGACTAGCGGGAGCCCAGATACGCAGTATTTT
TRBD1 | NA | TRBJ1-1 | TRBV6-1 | CASSASRDRGFLNTEAFF | TGTGCCAGCAGTGCCAGTCGGGACAGGGGTTTCCTGAACACTGAAGCTTTCTTT
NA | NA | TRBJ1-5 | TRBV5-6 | CASSPSGGRYQPQHF | TGTGCCAGCAGCCCCTCGGGGGGGCGGTACCAGCCCCAGCATTTT
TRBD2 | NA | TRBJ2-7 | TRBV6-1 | CASRPQAGPYEQYF | TGTGCCAGCAGGCCCCAAGCGGGGCCTTACGAGCAGTACTTC
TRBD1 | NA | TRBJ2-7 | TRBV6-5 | CASSYSESPTGLYF | TGTGCCAGCAGTTATTCAGAATCTCCGACAGGGCTGTACTTC
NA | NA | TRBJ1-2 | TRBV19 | CASSISAEYGYTF | TGTGCCAGTAGTATAAGTGCAGAGTATGGCTACACCTTC
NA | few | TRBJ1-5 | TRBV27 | CASSLSRGGNQPQHF | TGTGCCAGCAGTTTATCACGGGGCGGCAATCAGCCCCAGCATTTT
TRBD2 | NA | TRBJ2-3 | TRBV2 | CASSTLTSGSVTQYF | TGTGCCAGCAGCACCCTGACTAGCGGGAGTGTTACGCAGTATTTT
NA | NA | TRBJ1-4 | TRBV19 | CASSRGGGNEKLFF | TGTGCCAGTAGCCGCGGAGGGGGAAATGAAAAACTGTTTTTT
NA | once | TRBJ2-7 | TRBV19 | CASRGLSEQYF | TGTGCATCACGCGGGTTGAGCGAGCAGTACTTC
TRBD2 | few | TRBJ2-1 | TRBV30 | CAWETLAGSNEQFF | TGTGCCTGGGAGACCTTAGCGGGTTCCAATGAGCAGTTCTTC
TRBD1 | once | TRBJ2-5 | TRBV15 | CATSSDRGRETQYF | TGTGCCACCAGCAGCGACAGGGGAAGGGAGACCCAGTACTTC
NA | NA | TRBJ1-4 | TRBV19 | CASSRGTGTNEKLFF | TGTGCCAGTAGTCGGGGGACGGGGACTAATGAAAAACTGTTTTTT
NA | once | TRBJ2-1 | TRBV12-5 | CASGSSREDNEQFF | TGTGCTAGTGGTTCCTCGAGGGAGGACAATGAGCAGTTCTTC
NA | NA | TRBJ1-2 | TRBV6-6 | CAVGGANYGYTF | TGTGCCGTTGGGGGAGCTAACTATGGCTACACCTTC
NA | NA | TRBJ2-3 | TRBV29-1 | CSVGKGAFPDTQYF | TGCAGCGTTGGAAAAGGGGCATTTCCAGATACGCAGTATTTT
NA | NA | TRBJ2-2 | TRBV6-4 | CASSLKTGKTGELFF | TGTGCCAGCAGTCTTAAAACAGGGAAGACCGGGGAGCTGTTTTTT
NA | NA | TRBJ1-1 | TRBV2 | CASSRHPGLNTEAFF | TGTGCCAGCAGCAGGCACCCGGGGCTTAACACTGAAGCTTTCTTT
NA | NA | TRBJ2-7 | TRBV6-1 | CASSGYTPGHALYEQYF | TGTGCCAGCAGTGGCTACACTCCGGGACACGCTTTATACGAGCAGTACTTC
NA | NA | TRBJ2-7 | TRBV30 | CAWGTGNEQYF | TGTGCCTGGGGGACGGGGAACGAGCAGTACTTC
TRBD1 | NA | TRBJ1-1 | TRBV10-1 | CASSRGQGNTEAFF | TGCGCCAGCAGCCGCGGACAGGGGAACACTGAAGCTTTCTTT
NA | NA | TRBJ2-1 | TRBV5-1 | CASSFVGNEQFF | TGCGCCAGCAGCTTTGTCGGGAATGAGCAGTTCTTC
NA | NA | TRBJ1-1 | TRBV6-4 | CASSDSEGRSGSTEAFF | TGTGCCAGCAGTGACTCGGAGGGTAGGTCGGGTAGCACTGAAGCTTTCTTT
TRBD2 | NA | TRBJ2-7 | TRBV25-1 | CASSESVTSGSLEQYF | TGTGCCAGCAGTGAATCGGTAACTAGCGGATCCCTCGAGCAGTACTTC
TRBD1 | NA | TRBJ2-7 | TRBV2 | CATRGPTVYEQYF | TGTGCCACCAGGGGGCCCACCGTCTACGAGCAGTACTTC
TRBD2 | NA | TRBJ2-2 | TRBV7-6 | CASSTEAGGNTGELFF | TGTGCCAGCAGCACCGAAGCGGGAGGCAACACCGGGGAGCTGTTTTTT
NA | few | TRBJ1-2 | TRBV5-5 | CASSLPATYGYTF | TGTGCCAGCAGCCTCCCGGCGACCTATGGCTACACCTTC
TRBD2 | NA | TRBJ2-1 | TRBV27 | CASSLSPSGTNEQFF | TGTGCCAGCAGTTTAAGTCCTAGCGGGACGAATGAGCAGTTCTTC
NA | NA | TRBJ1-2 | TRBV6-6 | CASSLDPRSYGYTF | TGTGCCAGCAGTCTAGACCCCCGGTCCTATGGCTACACCTTC